The clone carrying this T cell receptor beta chain was found a few times. As it was prepared, the TCRbeta library received unique molecular identifiers. TCRdb re-called the PCR reads with MiXCR, one entry per CDR3 protein. The table records under 350,000 distinct CDR3 sequences, nearly 10% of them present only once. This record comes from a study of T-cell reconstitution after alpha-beta-depleted transplantation in children. Looked up from germline, CDR1 is MNHNS and CDR2 is SASEGT. Between the trimmed V and J ends, which lost 6 bases and 5 bases, there was a span of 14 bases. The CDR3 consists of 14 residues.

The TCR sequence derives from a human donor who donated a stem cell graft to a child with SCID. V is TRBV6-1 and J is TRBJ2-1; a possible D gene is TRBD2 (6 bases). Sequenced here: PBMCs from the stem cell graft donor, sampled from the stem cell graft. The DNA for the CDR3 is TGTGCCAGCAGAACCGGGGGAAACCACAATGAGCAGTTCTTC. Encoded protein: CASRTGGNHNEQFF.